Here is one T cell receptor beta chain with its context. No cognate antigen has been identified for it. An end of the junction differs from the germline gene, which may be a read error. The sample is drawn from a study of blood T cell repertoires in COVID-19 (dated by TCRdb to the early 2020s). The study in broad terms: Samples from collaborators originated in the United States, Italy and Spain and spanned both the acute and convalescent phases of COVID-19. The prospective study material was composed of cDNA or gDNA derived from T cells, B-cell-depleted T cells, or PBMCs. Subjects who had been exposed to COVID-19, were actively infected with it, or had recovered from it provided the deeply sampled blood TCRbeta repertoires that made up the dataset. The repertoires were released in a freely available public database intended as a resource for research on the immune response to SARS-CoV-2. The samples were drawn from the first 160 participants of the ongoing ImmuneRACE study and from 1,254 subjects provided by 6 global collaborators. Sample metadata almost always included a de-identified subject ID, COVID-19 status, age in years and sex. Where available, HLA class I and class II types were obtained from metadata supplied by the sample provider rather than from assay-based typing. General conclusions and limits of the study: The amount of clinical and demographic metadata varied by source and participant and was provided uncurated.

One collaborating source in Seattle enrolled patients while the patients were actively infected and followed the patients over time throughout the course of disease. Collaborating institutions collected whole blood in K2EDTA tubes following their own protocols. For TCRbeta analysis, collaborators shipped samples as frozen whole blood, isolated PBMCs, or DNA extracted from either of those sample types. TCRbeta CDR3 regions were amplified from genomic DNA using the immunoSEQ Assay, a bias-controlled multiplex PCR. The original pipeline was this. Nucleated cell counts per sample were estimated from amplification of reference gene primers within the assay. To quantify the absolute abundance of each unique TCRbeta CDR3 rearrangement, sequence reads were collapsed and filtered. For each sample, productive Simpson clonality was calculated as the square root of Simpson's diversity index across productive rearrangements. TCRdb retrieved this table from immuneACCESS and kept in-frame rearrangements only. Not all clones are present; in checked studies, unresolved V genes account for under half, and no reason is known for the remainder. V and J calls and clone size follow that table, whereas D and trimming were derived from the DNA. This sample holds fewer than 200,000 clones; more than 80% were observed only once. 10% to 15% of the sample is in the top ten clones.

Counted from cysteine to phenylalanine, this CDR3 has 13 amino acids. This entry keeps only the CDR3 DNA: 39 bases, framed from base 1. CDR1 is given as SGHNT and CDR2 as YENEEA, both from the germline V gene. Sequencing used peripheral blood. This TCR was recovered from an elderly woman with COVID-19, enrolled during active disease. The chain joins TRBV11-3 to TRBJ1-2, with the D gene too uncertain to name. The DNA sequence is TGTGCCAGCAGCTTAAGAGCTAACTATGACTACACCTTC. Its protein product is CASSLRANYDYTF.